The 14 T cell receptor beta chains below all came from one sample that was sequenced in a study of blood T cell repertoires in COVID-19. TCRdb's copy holds only in-frame clones and misses some; the assay was immunoSEQ multiplex PCR. The sample has nearly 200,000 clones, approximately 84% seen once. The sequenced sample was PBMCs or T cells enriched from blood (not recorded which). All receptors derive from a man aged 35-49 years who had recovered from COVID-19.

The CDR3 DNA sequence: TGTGCCAGCACTACCGGGACACTTGCCTACGAGCAGTACTTC. Protein sequence: CASTTGTLAYEQYF. The V and J genes are TRBV30 and TRBJ2-7; TRBD1 might be the D (6 bases). CDR3 length equals 14 residues. Germline CDR1 and CDR2: GTSNPN and SVGIG (reference sequence). V lost 8 bases, J lost 2 bases, and 19 bases lay in between.

The chain uses TRBV28 and TRBJ2-3; TRBD2 matches 9 bases. This CDR3 has 15 amino acids. J was trimmed by 2 bases and V by 5 bases; bases with no gene match: 5. Germline CDR1 reads MDHEN; CDR2 reads SYDVKM. CDR3: CASSAGLAPTDTQYF. The CDR3 DNA follows: TGTGCCAGCAGTGCTGGACTAGCGCCCACAGATACGCAGTATTTT. The variable domain in full, completed from reference TRBV28 and TRBJ2-3, reads DVKVTQSSRYLVKRTGEKVFLECVQDMDHENMFWYRQDPGLGLRLIYFSYDVKMKEKGDIPEGYSVSREKKERFSLILESASTNQTSMYLCASSAGLAPTDTQYFGPGTRLTVL.

The chain links TRBV11-3 to TRBJ1-2, with D uncertain. Between the trimmed V and J ends, which lost 2 bases and 2 bases, there was a span of 9 bases. This CDR3 region has 14 residues. The V gene's germline CDR1 is SGHNT and CDR2 YENEEA. CDR3 DNA: TGTGCCAGCAGCTTAAGTCTCGGGAACTATGGCTACACCTTC. Its translation is CASSLSLGNYGYTF.

The V and J genes are TRBV5-6 and TRBJ1-5, with 8 bases identical to TRBD1. The germline V gene has CDR1 SGHDT and CDR2 YYEEEE. The CDR3 totals 14 residues. The J segment lost 6 bases and the V segment lost 2 bases, leaving 4 bases of the junction unmatched. DNA for the CDR3: TGTGCCAGCAGCTTTTCAGGGGGCGCTCAGCCCCAGCATTTT. Translating it yields CASSFSGGAQPQHF.

The chain combines TRBV27 with TRBJ2-7; the match to TRBD1 covers 7 bases. V gave up 3 bases and J gave up 3 bases; unmatched junction bases: 8. CDR3 length equals 15 residues. Germline V gene lookup returns CDR1 MNHEY and CDR2 SMNVEV (reference sequence). CDR3 region: CASSLSTGNLYEQYF. DNA for the CDR3: TGTGCCAGCAGTTTGTCGACAGGGAACCTCTACGAGCAGTACTTC.

The J gene is TRBJ1-6, the V gene TRBV6-6; possible D gene TRBD1, 5 bases. This CDR3 is built from 16 residues. Trimming pared 11 bases from V and 6 bases from J, leaving 23 bases between. The germline gives CDR1 MNHNY, CDR2 SVGAGI (reference sequence). The CDR3 loop reads CASEVPGRGGNSPLHF. DNA for the CDR3: TGTGCCTCCGAGGTCCCGGGCCGGGGGGGTAATTCACCCCTCCACTTT.

This clone is a singleton in its sample. The V gene is TRBV30, the J gene TRBJ1-3; D is undetermined. The germline V and J ends were trimmed by 2 bases and 0 bases, with 26 bases remaining between them. The CDR3 totals 20 residues. Germline values: CDR1 GTSNPN, CDR2 SVGIG (reference sequence). Here the CDR3 reads CAWSHTRVLNRRGSGNTIYF. CDR3 sequence (DNA): TGTGCCTGGAGTCACACCCGGGTCCTTAATAGAAGAGGCTCTGGAAACACCATATATTTT. The complete variable domain, with remaining parts taken from reference TRBV30 and TRBJ1-3, reads SQTIHQWPATLVQPVGSPLSLECTVEGTSNPNLYWYRQAAGRGLQLLFYSVGIGQISSEVPQNLSASRPQDRQFILSSKKLLLSDSGFYLCAWSHTRVLNRRGSGNTIYFGEGSWLTVV.

The chain is built from TRBV23-1 and TRBJ1-2; a weak D match, TRBD1 (5 bases). TRBV23-1 belongs to the ORF category, with a function that is uncertain. V dropped 0 bases and J dropped 4 bases, with 12 bases sitting between them. CDR3 length equals 15 residues. For the CDR3, the DNA is TGCGCCAGCAGTCAATCGCGGGACGAACCCTATGGCTACACCTTC. Its protein is CASSQSRDEPYGYTF.

This chain uses TRBV6-1 with TRBJ2-5; possible D gene TRBD1, 6 bases. Germline V gives CDR1 MNHNS, CDR2 SASEGT. The CDR3 spans 17 residues. V lost 0 bases and J 4 bases, leaving 18 bases between the germline ends. CDR3 amino acids: CASSEARGGALGETQYF. CDR3 DNA: TGTGCCAGCAGTGAAGCGCGTGGGGGCGCCCTCGGAGAGACCCAGTACTTC.

The chain uses TRBV5-1 and TRBJ2-7; tentatively, D is TRBD1 (6 bases). This CDR3 comprises 13 residues. The V end was cut by 3 bases, the J end by 6 bases, with 13 bases between. Germline V gene lookup returns CDR1 SGHRS and CDR2 YFSETQ. This CDR3 reads CASSSENRAEQYF. The CDR3 bases are TGCGCCAGCAGCTCGGAGAACAGGGCCGAGCAGTACTTC. Variable domain in full (rest from reference TRBV5-1 and TRBJ2-7): KAGVTQTPRYLIKTRGQQVTLSCSPISGHRSVSWYQQTPGQGLQFLFEYFSETQRNKGNFPGRFSGRQFSNSRSEMNVSTLELGDSALYLCASSSENRAEQYFGPGTRLTVT.

The CDR3 region is CASSLVNTEAFF. The CDR3, as DNA: TGCGCCAGCAGCTTGGTAAACACTGAAGCTTTCTTT. The V and J genes are TRBV5-1 and TRBJ1-1; D call uncertain. CDR1 and CDR2 (germline): SGHRS, YFSETQ. Trimming took off 0 bases at V and 2 bases at J, with 2 bases between the two ends. The CDR3 extends over 12 amino acids.

This clone has just a few counts. This sequence joins TRBV5-4 and TRBJ2-1; D gene unclear. The germline gives CDR1 SGHNT, CDR2 YYREEE (reference sequence). The CDR3 is made up of 15 amino acids. Deletions cut 1 base from V and 4 bases from J, with 12 bases between. This CDR3 reads CASSLSLGPYNEQFF. The CDR3 coding sequence is TGTGCCAGCAGCTTGTCGCTTGGGCCTTACAATGAGCAGTTCTTC. The complete variable domain, with remaining parts taken from reference TRBV5-4 and TRBJ2-1, reads ETGVTQSPTHLIKTRGQQVTLRCSSQSGHNTVSWYQQALGQGPQFIFQYYREEENGRGNFPPRFSGLQFPNYSSELNVNALELDDSALYLCASSLSLGPYNEQFFGPGTRLTVL.

V is TRBV27 and J is TRBJ1-5, with unresolved D. Deletions cut 1 base from V and 0 bases from J, with 13 bases between. The CDR3 is 17 residues long. Germline values: CDR1 MNHEY, CDR2 SMNVEV (reference sequence). The CDR3 here is CASSLFSAGLSNQPQHF. In DNA form, the CDR3 reads TGTGCCAGCAGTTTATTCTCCGCAGGACTTAGCAATCAGCCCCAGCATTTT.

This clone was picked up many times. The genes are TRBV7-9 and TRBJ1-3; TRBD1 matches 8 bases. Trimming at V came to 5 bases and at J to 4 bases, leaving 13 bases not matched to a gene. The CDR3 contains 17 residues. Germline CDR1 is SEHNR and CDR2 is FQNEAQ (reference sequence). The CDR3 loop is CASSVSSDRGPGNTIYF. The CDR3 bases are TGTGCCAGCAGCGTATCCTCTGACAGGGGACCCGGAAACACCATATATTTT.